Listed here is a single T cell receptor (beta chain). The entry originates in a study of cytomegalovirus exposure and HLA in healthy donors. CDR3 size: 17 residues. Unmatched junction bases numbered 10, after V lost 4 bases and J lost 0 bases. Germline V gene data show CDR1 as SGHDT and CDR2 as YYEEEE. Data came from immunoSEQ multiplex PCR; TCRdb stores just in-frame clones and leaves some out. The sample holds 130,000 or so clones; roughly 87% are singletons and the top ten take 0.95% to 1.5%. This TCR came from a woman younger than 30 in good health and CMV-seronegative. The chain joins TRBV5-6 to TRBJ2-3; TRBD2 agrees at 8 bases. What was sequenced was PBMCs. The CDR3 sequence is CASSGPTSVTSTDTQYF. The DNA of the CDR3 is TGTGCCAGCAGCGGACCGACTAGCGTTACTAGCACAGATACGCAGTATTTT.